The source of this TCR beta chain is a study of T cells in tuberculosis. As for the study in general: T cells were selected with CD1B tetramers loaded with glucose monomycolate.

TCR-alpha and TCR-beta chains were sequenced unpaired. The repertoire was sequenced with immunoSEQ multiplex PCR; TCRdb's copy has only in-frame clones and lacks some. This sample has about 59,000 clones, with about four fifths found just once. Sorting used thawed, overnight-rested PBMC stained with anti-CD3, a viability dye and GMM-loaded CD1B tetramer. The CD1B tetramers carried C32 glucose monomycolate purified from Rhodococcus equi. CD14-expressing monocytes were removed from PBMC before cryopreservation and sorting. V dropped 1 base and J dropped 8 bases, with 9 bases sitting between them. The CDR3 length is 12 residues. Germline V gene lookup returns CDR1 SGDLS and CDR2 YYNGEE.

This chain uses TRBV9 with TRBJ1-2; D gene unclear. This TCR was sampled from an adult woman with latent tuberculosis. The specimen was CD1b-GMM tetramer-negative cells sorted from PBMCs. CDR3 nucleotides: TGTGCCAGCAGCGTACCAGGATGGGGCTACACCTTC. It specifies CASSVPGWGYTF.